A selection of T cell receptor beta chains follows, all from one sample in a study of human T cells and chemical hapten exposure. TCRdb re-called the RACE reads through MiXCR, storing one row per CDR3 protein. Among approximately 60,000 distinct CDR3 sequences listed, more than 8% were seen once. Sequenced material: whole blood, taken in connection with sensitization to the hapten diphenylcyclopropenone (DPC). The receptors here all came from a man aged 35 to 55 with alopecia areata. Some clones in this sample may be carry-over from other donors' samples. Each CDR3 is given with its conserved first and last residue. The order of the fields is clone size, D gene, J gene, V gene, CDR3 DNA, CDR3 protein. A D gene is named only where the DNA matches it firmly. The listing skips clone size in some rows; elsewhere it reads once, few, many or a size class.

clone size: many
D gene: -
J gene: TRBJ1-5
V gene: TRBV12-3/TRBV12-4
CDR3 DNA: TGTGCCAGCAGTTTTGCTGGGCATCAGCCCCAGCATTTT
CDR3 protein: CASSFAGHQPQHF

clone size: many
D gene: TRBD1
J gene: TRBJ1-2
V gene: TRBV18
CDR3 DNA: TGTGCCAGCTCACCACCGGGACAGGGAGACTATGGCTACACCTTC
CDR3 protein: CASSPPGQGDYGYTF

clone size: -
D gene: -
J gene: TRBJ2-7
V gene: TRBV20-1
CDR3 DNA: TGCAGTGCTCCATCACTCCAGGGTAGCTACGAGCAGTACTTC
CDR3 protein: CSAPSLQGSYEQYF

clone size: -
D gene: TRBD2
J gene: TRBJ2-5
V gene: TRBV7-2
CDR3 DNA: TGTGCCAGCAGCTCCTTCGGAGCGGGAGCTCAAGAGACCCAGTACTTC
CDR3 protein: CASSSFGAGAQETQYF

clone size: few
D gene: TRBD1
J gene: TRBJ1-5
V gene: TRBV11-2
CDR3 DNA: TGTGCCAGCAGCGGAGGGACAGGGGAAAATCAGCCCCAGCATTTT
CDR3 protein: CASSGGTGENQPQHF

clone size: few
D gene: TRBD2
J gene: TRBJ2-5
V gene: TRBV19
CDR3 DNA: TGTGCCAGTAGTTCCGGGACTAGCGGGGAGACCCAGTACTTC
CDR3 protein: CASSSGTSGETQYF

clone size: few
D gene: -
J gene: TRBJ2-7
V gene: TRBV5-8
CDR3 DNA: TGTGCCAGCAGCTTTCGGCAGGTGCCCTACGAGCAGTACTTC
CDR3 protein: CASSFRQVPYEQYF

clone size: -
D gene: -
J gene: TRBJ2-7
V gene: TRBV11-2
CDR3 DNA: TGTGCCAGCAGATCTACCGGGAGCCTAATCTACGAGCAGTACTTC
CDR3 protein: CASRSTGSLIYEQYF

clone size: -
D gene: TRBD2
J gene: TRBJ2-2
V gene: TRBV2
CDR3 DNA: TGTGCCAGCAAACTAGCGGGAGTTCGCACCGGGGAGCTGTTTTTT
CDR3 protein: CASKLAGVRTGELFF

clone size: -
D gene: -
J gene: TRBJ1-1
V gene: TRBV20-1
CDR3 DNA: TGCAGTGCTAGTATCGTGAGCAGCCCGATGAACACTGAAGCTTTCTTT
CDR3 protein: CSASIVSSPMNTEAFF

clone size: -
D gene: TRBD2
J gene: TRBJ2-5
V gene: TRBV28
CDR3 DNA: TGTGCCAGCAGTTCAGCAGTAGCGGGAGGGCAAGAGACCCAGTACTTC
CDR3 protein: CASSSAVAGGQETQYF

clone size: many
D gene: TRBD2
J gene: TRBJ2-5
V gene: TRBV28
CDR3 DNA: TGTGCCAGCAGTTTGGGGGGTAGCGGGAACCAAGAGACCCAGTACTTC
CDR3 protein: CASSLGGSGNQETQYF

clone size: many
D gene: -
J gene: TRBJ2-5
V gene: TRBV4-1
CDR3 DNA: TGCGCCAGCAGCCAAACACTAGCAACACAAGAGACCCAGTACTTC
CDR3 protein: CASSQTLATQETQYF

clone size: few
D gene: -
J gene: TRBJ1-4
V gene: TRBV6-6
CDR3 DNA: TGTGCCAGCAGTTACTCGGTTACCTCTGCAACTAATGAAAAACTGTTTTTT
CDR3 protein: CASSYSVTSATNEKLFF

clone size: -
D gene: -
J gene: TRBJ2-1
V gene: TRBV15
CDR3 DNA: TGTGCCACCAGCAGAGATCGCGGGGTTGGAGCTGAGCAGTTCTTC
CDR3 protein: CATSRDRGVGAEQFF

clone size: few
D gene: -
J gene: TRBJ2-1
V gene: TRBV5-1
CDR3 DNA: TGCGCCAGCAGCTTCGCTGGTTCCTACAATGAGCAGTTCTTC
CDR3 protein: CASSFAGSYNEQFF

clone size: -
D gene: TRBD1
J gene: TRBJ2-7
V gene: TRBV7-2
CDR3 DNA: TGTGCCAGCAGCCCCCTGACAGGGGGCTACGAGCAGTACTTC
CDR3 protein: CASSPLTGGYEQYF

clone size: few
D gene: -
J gene: TRBJ2-3
V gene: TRBV28
CDR3 DNA: TGTGCCAGCAGTTTACTGGGGGCAGATACGCAGTATTTT
CDR3 protein: CASSLLGADTQYF

clone size: few
D gene: -
J gene: TRBJ2-5
V gene: TRBV28
CDR3 DNA: TGTGCCAGCAGTTTATTCGGGGAGCAAAGTGAGACCCAGTACTTC
CDR3 protein: CASSLFGEQSETQYF

clone size: many
D gene: -
J gene: TRBJ2-5
V gene: TRBV28
CDR3 DNA: TGTGCCAGCAGCCGACAGCTCCAAGAGACCCAGTACTTC
CDR3 protein: CASSRQLQETQYF

clone size: few
D gene: TRBD2
J gene: TRBJ2-1
V gene: TRBV20-1
CDR3 DNA: TGCAGTGCTAAACCGTGGGGGGGCTACAATGAGCAGTTCTTC
CDR3 protein: CSAKPWGGYNEQFF

clone size: -
D gene: -
J gene: TRBJ2-7
V gene: TRBV27
CDR3 DNA: TGTGCCAGCAGTTTATCCGGCGGGATTGCCTACGAGCAGTACTTC
CDR3 protein: CASSLSGGIAYEQYF

clone size: many
D gene: TRBD2
J gene: TRBJ2-5
V gene: TRBV15
CDR3 DNA: TGTGCCACCAATAGCGGGAGAGGACAAGAGACCCAGTACTTC
CDR3 protein: CATNSGRGQETQYF

clone size: few
D gene: -
J gene: TRBJ2-7
V gene: TRBV28
CDR3 DNA: TGTGCCAGCGGTAACTACGAGCAGTACTTC
CDR3 protein: CASGNYEQYF

clone size: many
D gene: -
J gene: TRBJ1-1
V gene: TRBV21-1
CDR3 DNA: TGTGCCAGCAGCAATGGGCCCACTGAAGCTTTCTTT
CDR3 protein: CASSNGPTEAFF

clone size: many
D gene: -
J gene: TRBJ2-4
V gene: TRBV7-9
CDR3 DNA: TGTGCCAGCAGTCCGGGACAACTAAACATTCAGTACTTC
CDR3 protein: CASSPGQLNIQYF

clone size: few
D gene: TRBD1
J gene: TRBJ1-2
V gene: TRBV7-8
CDR3 DNA: TGTGCCAGCAGCATGTCCGGGACAGGCCGGAAGGGCTACACCTTC
CDR3 protein: CASSMSGTGRKGYTF

clone size: many
D gene: -
J gene: TRBJ2-1
V gene: TRBV5-6
CDR3 DNA: TGTGCCAGCAGCTTGGCCCCATCGGGGCATGAGCAGTTCTTC
CDR3 protein: CASSLAPSGHEQFF

clone size: -
D gene: -
J gene: TRBJ1-1
V gene: TRBV28
CDR3 DNA: TGTGCCAGCAGTCCCCACACGAACACTGAAGCTTTCTTT
CDR3 protein: CASSPHTNTEAFF

clone size: many
D gene: -
J gene: TRBJ1-1
V gene: TRBV5-1
CDR3 DNA: TGCGCCAGCAGCGGGATGAACACTGAAGCTTTCTTT
CDR3 protein: CASSGMNTEAFF

clone size: many
D gene: TRBD1
J gene: TRBJ2-1
V gene: TRBV12-5
CDR3 DNA: TGTGCTAGTTGCCCGGGACAGGCCTACAATGAGCAGTTCTTC
CDR3 protein: CASCPGQAYNEQFF

clone size: -
D gene: -
J gene: TRBJ2-1
V gene: TRBV2
CDR3 DNA: TGTGCCATCTTAGCTAGCTCCTACAATGAGCAGTTCTTC
CDR3 protein: CAILASSYNEQFF

clone size: many
D gene: TRBD1
J gene: TRBJ2-2
V gene: TRBV28
CDR3 DNA: TGTGCCAGCAGTTTATCAATAGGGGGCGACACCGGGGAGCTGTTTTTT
CDR3 protein: CASSLSIGGDTGELFF

clone size: many
D gene: TRBD1
J gene: TRBJ2-7
V gene: TRBV2
CDR3 DNA: TGTGCCAGCAGTGAAGGGGACAGTGAGACCTACGAGCAGTACTTC
CDR3 protein: CASSEGDSETYEQYF

clone size: -
D gene: -
J gene: TRBJ1-3
V gene: TRBV28
CDR3 DNA: TGTGCCAGCAGTACCTACGGGGACATTGGAAACACCATATATTTT
CDR3 protein: CASSTYGDIGNTIYF

clone size: many
D gene: -
J gene: TRBJ2-2
V gene: TRBV19
CDR3 DNA: TGTGCCAGTAGTCCCACACCGGGCCAAGGGGAGCTGTTTTTT
CDR3 protein: CASSPTPGQGELFF

clone size: -
D gene: -
J gene: TRBJ2-5
V gene: TRBV7-3
CDR3 DNA: TGTGCCAGCAGCCATGGTTCCGTCGAGACCCAGTACTTC
CDR3 protein: CASSHGSVETQYF

clone size: few
D gene: -
J gene: TRBJ1-6
V gene: TRBV7-6
CDR3 DNA: TGTGCCAGCAGCCCTGACACCCGATCACCCCTCCACTTT
CDR3 protein: CASSPDTRSPLHF

clone size: -
D gene: -
J gene: TRBJ2-1
V gene: TRBV4-2
CDR3 DNA: TGTGCCAGCAGCCAAGAGCCCGACAATGAGCAGTTCTTC
CDR3 protein: CASSQEPDNEQFF

clone size: many
D gene: TRBD2
J gene: TRBJ2-7
V gene: TRBV7-2
CDR3 DNA: TGTGCCAGCAGCCCCGGAACTGTAGCGGGAGCCTACGAGCAGTACTTC
CDR3 protein: CASSPGTVAGAYEQYF

clone size: few
D gene: -
J gene: TRBJ1-2
V gene: TRBV5-1
CDR3 DNA: TGCGCCAGCAGCCCGGGAGCTAACTATGGCTACACCTTC
CDR3 protein: CASSPGANYGYTF

clone size: -
D gene: -
J gene: TRBJ1-2
V gene: TRBV28
CDR3 DNA: TGTGCCAGCAGTTTAGCGGGACGGGACTATGGCTACACCTTC
CDR3 protein: CASSLAGRDYGYTF

clone size: many
D gene: TRBD1
J gene: TRBJ1-1
V gene: TRBV10-3
CDR3 DNA: TGTGCCACCGTCCCGGGACAGGGGAGAGGGGGCACTGAAGCTTTCTTT
CDR3 protein: CATVPGQGRGGTEAFF